This entry concerns a single T cell receptor beta chain. This entry comes from a study of blood T cell repertoires in COVID-19. CDR3 size: 15 residues. Germline lookup yields CDR1 ENHRY and CDR2 SYGVKD. V lost 4 bases, J lost 6 bases, and 7 bases stayed unmatched. Repertoires were generated with immunoSEQ multiplex PCR, while TCRdb's copy carries only in-frame clones and drops some. The table records approximately 87,000 clones, roughly 90% of them present only once. J is TRBJ1-2 and V is TRBV10-3, with 11 bases lining up with TRBD1. Sequencing was done on a sample of peripheral blood. This TCR derives from a man aged 65 to 85 with active or convalescent COVID-19. DNA for the CDR3: TGTGCCATCAGTGGTTTGGGACAGGGGGATAATGGCTACACCTTC. As protein: CAISGLGQGDNGYTF.